Presented here are 24 T cell receptor beta chains from one specimen sequenced in a study of early T cells in non-severe SARS-CoV-2 infection. TCRdb re-analysed the 5' RACE reads in MiXCR, keeping a single row per CDR3 protein. The sample yields some 85,000 distinct CDR3 sequences, approximately 15% seen once. The material sequenced was whole blood. The origin of the receptors is an adult who was a healthcare worker with PCR-confirmed SARS-CoV-2 infection or an uninfected control (not recorded which).

V and J are TRBV7-2 and TRBJ2-1; weak D call: TRBD2 (6 bases). Germline V CDR1 and CDR2: SGHTA, FQGNSA. The ends were cut back, 7 bases at V and 9 bases at J, with 22 bases in the middle. The CDR3 has 15 residues. The CDR3 region is CASTPPVGGAGEQFF. Written as DNA, the CDR3 is TGTGCCAGCACCCCTCCCGTGGGGGGAGCGGGTGAGCAGTTCTTC.

This clonotype was seen ten or more times. V usage is TRBV2 and J usage is TRBJ2-7, with TRBD1 identical over 7 bases. Unmatched junction bases numbered 3, after V lost 5 bases and J lost 2 bases. This CDR3 region has 13 residues. CDR1 is SNHLY and CDR2 is FYNNEI in the germline V gene. CDR3 amino acids: CASSRQGTYEQYF. The CDR3 DNA sequence: TGTGCCAGCAGTCGACAGGGAACCTACGAGCAGTACTTC.

The chain combines TRBV29-1 with TRBJ1-1; 7 nucleotides agree with TRBD1. V was clipped by 6 bases and J by 2 bases; unmatched bases: 3. Germline CDR1 is SQVTM and CDR2 is ANQGSEA. This CDR3 has 12 amino acids. CDR3 sequence (DNA): TGCAGCGTACAAGGGGGCAACACTGAAGCTTTCTTT. Amino acids: CSVQGGNTEAFF. The variable domain in full, completed from reference TRBV29-1 and TRBJ1-1, reads SAVISQKPSRDICQRGTSLTIQCQVDSQVTMMFWYRQQPGQSLTLIATANQGSEATYESGFVIDKFPISRPNLTFSTLTVSNMSPEDSSIYLCSVQGGNTEAFFGQGTRLTVV.

This clonotype came up many times. This rearrangement joins TRBV2 to TRBJ2-2; the match to TRBD2 covers 9 bases. V lost 6 bases, J lost 5 bases, and 10 bases stayed unmatched. The CDR3 sequence is 16 residues long. The germline gives CDR1 SNHLY, CDR2 FYNNEI. The CDR3 is CASSQAGLAQTGELFF. The DNA for the CDR3 is TGTGCCAGCAGCCAAGCGGGACTAGCCCAAACCGGGGAGCTGTTTTTT.

The DNA for the CDR3 is TGTGCCAGCAGCTCTGGGACTGGCGGGGGACCCACAGATACGCAGTATTTT. It codes for CASSSGTGGGPTDTQYF. The chain employs TRBV7-2 and TRBJ2-3; 7 bases map to TRBD2. Germline assignment: CDR1 SGHTA and CDR2 FQGNSA. V lost 4 bases and J lost 2; bases outside the gene matches: 12. The CDR3 extends over 17 amino acids.

This clonotype was seen ten or more times. This chain uses TRBV7-2 with TRBJ2-1, with TRBD2 identical over 13 bases. The length of the CDR3 is 16 residues. The V and J ends lost 3 bases and 8 bases, in that order; junction bases with no gene match: 7. CDR1 and CDR2 from the germline V gene are SGHTA and FQGNSA. The chain's CDR3 is CASSFLRTSGGDEQFF. The DNA for the CDR3 is TGTGCCAGCAGCTTCCTAAGGACTAGCGGGGGTGATGAGCAGTTCTTC.

There are many counts of this clonotype. The rearrangement joins TRBV2 to TRBJ1-1; 10 bases match TRBD1. This CDR3 region has 15 residues. Germline V gene lookup returns CDR1 SNHLY and CDR2 FYNNEI. Trimming took 8 bases from V and 4 from J; bases not matched to a gene: 10. Here the CDR3 DNA reads TGTGCCAGCGCCGCCGGGACAGGGGTGGGCACTGAAGCTTTCTTT. The encoded protein is CASAAGTGVGTEAFF.

This sequence joins TRBV30 and TRBJ1-1, with D possibly matching TRBD1 (6 bases). The CDR3 totals 13 residues. Germline CDR1 GTSNPN, CDR2 SVGIG (reference sequence). The V end was cut by 2 bases, the J end by 4 bases, with 11 bases between. The CDR3: CAWSWGLVTEAFF. CDR3 DNA sequence: TGTGCCTGGAGTTGGGGGCTGGTCACTGAAGCTTTCTTT.

This clonotype has just a few counts. J is TRBJ2-7 and V is TRBV2, with 7 bases fitting TRBD1. With V trimmed by 4 bases and J by 6 bases, 9 bases remained unmatched. CDR1 and CDR2 from the germline V gene are SNHLY and FYNNEI. This CDR3 is 14 amino acids long. The CDR3 sequence: CASSGTGGSSEQYF. DNA for the CDR3: TGTGCCAGCAGTGGGACAGGAGGATCGTCCGAGCAGTACTTC.

This clonotype occurred many times. The chain links TRBV30 to TRBJ1-1, with a tentative D call TRBD1 (5 bases). In germline, CDR1 is GTSNPN, CDR2 SVGIG (reference sequence). The CDR3 sequence is 13 residues long. Deletions cut 3 bases from V and 1 base from J, with 9 bases between. CDR3 nucleotides: TGTGCCTGGAGCTCAGGGAGGAACACTGAAGCTTTCTTT. Its translation: CAWSSGRNTEAFF. The full variable domain, with the rest looked up from reference TRBV30 and TRBJ1-1, is SQTIHQWPATLVQPVGSPLSLECTVEGTSNPNLYWYRQAAGRGLQLLFYSVGIGQISSEVPQNLSASRPQDRQFILSSKKLLLSDSGFYLCAWSSGRNTEAFFGQGTRLTVV.

CDR3 sequence reads: CASSSGQAWTNEKLFF. Here the CDR3 DNA reads TGTGCCAGCAGTTCCGGACAGGCGTGGACTAATGAAAAACTGTTTTTT. This chain links TRBV27 with TRBJ1-4; 7 bases match TRBD1. From germline, CDR1 is MNHEY and CDR2 SMNVEV (reference sequence). J was trimmed by 2 bases and V by 4 bases; bases with no gene match: 7. The CDR3 spans 16 residues.

In this sample, this clonotype turned up a few times. This chain uses TRBV19 with TRBJ2-3; 9 bases match TRBD1. The CDR3 runs to 16 residues. The ends lost 6 bases at V and 2 bases at J; junction bases unmatched: 9. From germline, CDR1 is LNHDA and CDR2 SQIVND (reference sequence). The CDR3 nucleotides are TGTGCCAGTAGCAAAGGGACAGGGATACCCACAGATACGCAGTATTTT. Its translation: CASSKGTGIPTDTQYF.

CDR3 DNA: TGCGCCAGCAGCTTGACGACAGCGCAAGAGACCCAGTACTTC. It is translated as CASSLTTAQETQYF. The V call is TRBV5-1, the J call TRBJ2-5; possibly TRBD1 for D (5 bases). The V end was cut by 1 base, the J end by 2 bases, with 9 bases between. The CDR3 is 14 amino acids. Per the germline V gene, CDR1 is SGHRS and CDR2 is YFSETQ.

This clonotype showed up just a few times. The chain carries TRBV12-3 or TRBV12-4 and TRBJ2-3; no firm D call. Trimming removed 8 bases at V and 2 bases at J, with 8 bases between. CDR3 length: 12 amino acids. The CDR3 DNA sequence: TGTGCCAGCGGGCAGCACACAGATACGCAGTATTTT. Protein sequence: CASGQHTDTQYF.

As for this clonotype: One end of the junction fails to match germline, which may point to a read error. The chain uses TRBV10-3 and TRBJ2-3; 8 bases map to TRBD2. Germline V CDR1 and CDR2: ENHRY, SYGVKD. This CDR3 region has 15 residues. The CDR3 DNA follows: TGTACCATCAGCGAGGCGGCGGGGGGACGAGATACGCAGTATTTT. Protein sequence: CTISEAAGGRDTQYF.

There are many counts of this clonotype. The rearrangement uses TRBV6-5 and TRBJ2-5; 10 bases map to TRBD2. The CDR3 covers 15 residues. Trimming at V came to 6 bases and at J to 4 bases, leaving 8 bases not matched to a gene. Germline V CDR1 and CDR2: MNHEY, SVGAGI. The CDR3 sequence is CASRKERGGLETQYF. The CDR3 DNA follows: TGTGCCAGCAGGAAAGAGCGGGGGGGCCTAGAGACCCAGTACTTC.

This clonotype was detected ten times or more. The V and J genes are TRBV7-2 and TRBJ2-2, with D uncertain. The V gene lost 5 bases and the J gene lost 2 bases, with 6 bases spanning the gap. CDR1 is SGHTA, CDR2 FQGNSA, per germline. This CDR3 has 13 residues. CDR3 amino acids: CASSRQNTGELFF. The DNA of the CDR3 is TGTGCCAGCAGCCGACAAAACACCGGGGAGCTGTTTTTT.

This clonotype was counted only a few times. The rearrangement links TRBV20-1 to TRBJ1-1; D may be TRBD1 (6 bases). Germline V CDR1 and CDR2: DFQATT, SNEGSKA (reference sequence). Trimming shortened V by 0 bases and J by 0 bases, and 14 bases separated the two germline ends. The CDR3 runs 16 residues. The CDR3 DNA reads as TGCAGTGCTAGAGATTTACAGGGCTACATGAACACTGAAGCTTTCTTT. It is translated as CSARDLQGYMNTEAFF.

This clonotype was seen ten or more times. The chain couples TRBV19 to TRBJ2-1; 7 bases map to TRBD2. Germline values: CDR1 LNHDA, CDR2 SQIVND (reference sequence). V gave up 2 bases and J gave up 1 base; unmatched junction bases: 5. The CDR3 is 16 amino acids. CDR3 DNA: TGTGCCAGTAGTATACAGCTAGCGGCTTCCTACAATGAGCAGTTCTTC. Translated, it gives CASSIQLAASYNEQFF.

This clonotype was picked up many times. V and J are TRBV29-1 and TRBJ2-3; perhaps TRBD2 as D (5 bases). There are 14 residues in the CDR3. Germline V gene sequence: CDR1 SQVTM, CDR2 ANQGSEA. Trimming took off 6 bases at V and 2 bases at J, with 15 bases between the two ends. The CDR3 loop reads CSVGRGSPTDTQYF. CDR3 sequence (DNA): TGCAGCGTAGGCCGGGGTAGCCCCACAGATACGCAGTATTTT.

This clonotype was observed at least ten times. The CDR3 DNA follows: TGTGCCAGCAGCAAAGTGTGTAGACAGGCAACTCCTGGGAACACTGAAGCTTTCTTT. Its protein is CASSKVCRQATPGNTEAFF. The chain uses TRBV21-1 and TRBJ1-1; the D call of TRBD1 is as the table states it, not checked on the DNA. TRBV21-1 is deemed a pseudogene. This CDR3 comprises 19 residues.

This clonotype turned up a few times. The J gene is TRBJ1-1, the V gene TRBV7-9; no clear D. The CDR3 sequence is 15 residues long. Germline V gene lookup returns CDR1 SEHNR and CDR2 FQNEAQ (reference sequence). Trimming cost V 4 bases and J 5 bases, with 17 bases left between them. The DNA for the CDR3 is TGTGCCAGCAGCTATCTCTCTGGGGTAGGGACTGAAGCTTTCTTT. Its protein is CASSYLSGVGTEAFF.

This clonotype was detected ten times or more. This chain links TRBV20-1 with TRBJ2-3; no reliable D call. Per the germline V gene, CDR1 is DFQATT and CDR2 is SNEGSKA (reference sequence). Trimming stripped 5 bases from V and 5 bases from J, with 14 bases between. This CDR3 comprises 13 residues. CDR3 nucleotides: TGCAGTGCTCGGCCTAGTTGGGAAGATACGCAGTATTTT. This sequence encodes CSARPSWEDTQYF.

In this sample, this clonotype turned up a few times. The chain employs TRBV20-1 and TRBJ1-3; the D is unclear. CDR3 length equals 15 residues. The V end lost 4 bases, the J end lost 2 bases, and 15 bases lay between the germline ends. Germline assignment: CDR1 DFQATT and CDR2 SNEGSKA (reference sequence). CDR3 sequence: CSAITTRRAGNTIYF. The CDR3 bases are TGCAGTGCTATTACCACGAGGAGGGCTGGAAACACCATATATTTT.